This T cell receptor beta chain was obtained from a study of control samples from healthy donors and cancer patients. The method was immunoSEQ multiplex PCR; TCRdb's version includes in-frame clones alone and lacks a portion of them. The sample carries 150,000 or so clones, roughly 94% recorded once. Germline trimming cut 5 bases from V and 5 bases from J; bases unmatched to any gene: 9. The CDR3 runs to 16 residues. Germline loops: CDR1 LNHDA, CDR2 SQIVND (reference sequence). The chain joins TRBV19 to TRBJ2-3; 11 bases line up with TRBD1. The sequencing sample was made of PBMCs. The receptor comes from a man between 60 and 70 years old with colorectal cancer. CDR3 coding DNA: TGTGCCAGTAGTGGAACGGACAGGGGGCTGATAGATACGCAGTATTTT. Translating gives CASSGTDRGLIDTQYF.